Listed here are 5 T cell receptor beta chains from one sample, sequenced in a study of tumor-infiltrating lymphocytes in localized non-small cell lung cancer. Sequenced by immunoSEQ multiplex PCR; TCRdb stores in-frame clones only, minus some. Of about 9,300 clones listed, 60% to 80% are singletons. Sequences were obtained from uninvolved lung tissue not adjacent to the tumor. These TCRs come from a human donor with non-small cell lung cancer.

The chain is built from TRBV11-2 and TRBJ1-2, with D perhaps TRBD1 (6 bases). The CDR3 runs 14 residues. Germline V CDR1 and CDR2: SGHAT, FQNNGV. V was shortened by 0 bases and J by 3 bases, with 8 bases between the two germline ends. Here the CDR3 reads CASSLDRGDYGYTF. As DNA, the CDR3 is TGTGCCAGCAGCTTAGACAGGGGTGACTATGGCTACACCTTC.

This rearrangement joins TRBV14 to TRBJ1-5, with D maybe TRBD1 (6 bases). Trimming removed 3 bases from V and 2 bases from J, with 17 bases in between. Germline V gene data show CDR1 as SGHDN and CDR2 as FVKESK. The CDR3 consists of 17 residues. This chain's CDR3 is CASSHTGWRIGNQPQHF. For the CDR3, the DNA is TGTGCCAGCAGCCATACAGGGTGGCGGATTGGCAATCAGCCCCAGCATTTT.

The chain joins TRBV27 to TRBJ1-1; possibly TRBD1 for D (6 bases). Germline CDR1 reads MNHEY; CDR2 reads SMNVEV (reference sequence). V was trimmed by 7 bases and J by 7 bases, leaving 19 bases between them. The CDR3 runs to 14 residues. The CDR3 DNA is TGTGCCAGCACCAGGCTGGGGGCAGTTGATGAAGCTTTCTTT. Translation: CASTRLGAVDEAFF.

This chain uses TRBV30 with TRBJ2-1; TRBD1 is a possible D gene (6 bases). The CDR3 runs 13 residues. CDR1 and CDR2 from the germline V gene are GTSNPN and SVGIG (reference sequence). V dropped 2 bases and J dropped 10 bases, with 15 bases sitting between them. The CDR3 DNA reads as TGTGCCTGGAGTTTCTTTGAGAGGGGGGAGCAGTTCTTC. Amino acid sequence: CAWSFFERGEQFF. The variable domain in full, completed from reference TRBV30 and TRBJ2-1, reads SQTIHQWPATLVQPVGSPLSLECTVEGTSNPNLYWYRQAAGRGLQLLFYSVGIGQISSEVPQNLSASRPQDRQFILSSKKLLLSDSGFYLCAWSFFERGEQFFGPGTRLTVL.

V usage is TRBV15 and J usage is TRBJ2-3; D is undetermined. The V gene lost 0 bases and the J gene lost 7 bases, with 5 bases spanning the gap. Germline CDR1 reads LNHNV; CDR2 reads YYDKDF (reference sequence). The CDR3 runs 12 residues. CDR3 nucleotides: TGTGCCACCAGCAGAGATGGTAATACGCAGTATTTT. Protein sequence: CATSRDGNTQYF. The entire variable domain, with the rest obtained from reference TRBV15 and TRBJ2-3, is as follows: DAMVIQNPRYQVTQFGKPVTLSCSQTLNHNVMYWYQQKSSQAPKLLFHYYDKDFNNEADTPDNFQSRRPNTSFCFLDIRSPGLGDTAMYLCATSRDGNTQYFGPGTRLTVL.